The 31 T cell receptor beta chains below all came from one sample that was sequenced in a study of CD8 T cells in Susac syndrome. The RNA input was roughly 0.45 to 1 ug, and it was reverse transcribed with random hexamers. TCRdb ran MiXCR on the immunoSEQ multiplex PCR reads and lists one entry per CDR3 protein. The sample consists of about 120,000 distinct CDR3 sequences, about 95% of them appearing once. The sequenced sample was CD4+ T cells from PBMCs. These receptors came from a human donor in good health.

The gene calls are TRBV2 and TRBJ2-3, with 8 bases aligning to TRBD1. Germline values: CDR1 SNHLY, CDR2 FYNNEI. The CDR3 is 14 amino acids. The V gene end was trimmed by 6 bases and the J gene end by 0 bases; junction bases not matched to a gene: 2. This CDR3 is CASSRDRSTDTQYF. CDR3 nucleotides: TGTGCCAGCAGCCGGGACAGGAGCACAGATACGCAGTATTTT.

CDR3 sequence: CASNQGRNQPQHF. CDR3 coding DNA: TGTGCCAGTAATCAGGGTCGCAATCAGCCCCAGCATTTT. The V call is TRBV19, the J call TRBJ1-5; maybe TRBD1 (5 bases). Germline CDR1 LNHDA, CDR2 SQIVND (reference sequence). The CDR3 covers 13 residues. Trimming took off 7 bases at V and 2 bases at J, with 9 bases between the two ends.

The CDR3 loop is CSASGTGKDNYGYTF. DNA for the CDR3: TGCAGTGCTTCCGGGACAGGGAAAGATAACTATGGCTACACCTTC. The V and J genes are TRBV20-1 and TRBJ1-2; TRBD1 matches at 9 bases. Germline assignment: CDR1 DFQATT and CDR2 SNEGSKA (reference sequence). The CDR3 consists of 15 residues. Germline trimming cut 5 bases from V and 1 base from J; bases unmatched to any gene: 8.

The chain combines TRBV6-2 or TRBV6-3 with TRBJ2-2; tentatively, D is TRBD1 or TRBD2 (5 bases each). Germline-derived CDR1 and CDR2 are MNHEY and SVGEGT. CDR3 length: 17 amino acids. Trimming removed 5 bases from V and 6 bases from J, with 22 bases in between. The CDR3 DNA reads TGTGCCAGCAGTCACGGGACCACAAAGGGGTATTCCGGGGAGCTGTTTTTT. Protein: CASSHGTTKGYSGELFF.

This chain links TRBV3-1 with TRBJ2-2, with no clear D. The CDR3 covers 15 residues. Looked up from germline, CDR1 is LGHDT and CDR2 is YNNKEL (reference sequence). Trimming shortened V by 0 bases and J by 2 bases, and 7 bases separated the two germline ends. The CDR3 DNA sequence: TGTGCCAGCAGCCAAGATCCCGGAAACACCGGGGAGCTGTTTTTT. The encoded protein is CASSQDPGNTGELFF.

This clonotype was recorded only once. The V call is TRBV7-2, the J call TRBJ1-2; 11 bases line up with TRBD1. CDR1 and CDR2 (germline): SGHTA, FQGNSA. The CDR3 length is 15 residues. The J segment lost 4 bases and the V segment lost 4 bases, leaving 5 bases of the junction unmatched. The CDR3: CASSSGQGAGYGYTF. The CDR3 DNA reads as TGTGCCAGCAGCTCTGGACAGGGGGCAGGCTATGGCTACACCTTC.

V gene TRBV5-1 combines with J gene TRBJ2-1; TRBD2 aligns across 7 bases. The germline V gene encodes CDR1 SGHRS and CDR2 YFSETQ. This CDR3 spans 16 amino acids. Losses at the gene ends were 0 bases for V and 4 bases for J; bases not matched to a gene: 7. CDR3 region: CASSLGAGVFYNEQFF. CDR3 bases: TGCGCCAGCAGCTTGGGGGCGGGAGTTTTTTACAATGAGCAGTTCTTC.

V is TRBV18 and J is TRBJ1-1; D is perhaps TRBD1 (5 bases). V gave up 7 bases and J gave up 2 bases, with 14 bases separating them. In germline, CDR1 is KGHSH, CDR2 LQKENI. The CDR3 sequence is 14 residues long. CDR3 residues: CASFVLGGNTEAFF. As DNA, the CDR3 is TGTGCCAGCTTCGTTCTTGGGGGAAACACTGAAGCTTTCTTT.

The chain has TRBV7-8 and TRBJ2-1; 11 bases are a match to TRBD2. The CDR3 spans 17 residues. J gave up 5 bases and V 5 bases, and 11 bases lay outside the gene matches. CDR1 SGHVS and CDR2 FQNEAQ come from the germline V gene. The CDR3 is CASSPTLAGGRDNEQFF. The CDR3 DNA reads TGTGCCAGCAGCCCAACCCTAGCGGGAGGTAGGGACAATGAGCAGTTCTTC. Full variable domain (rest looked up from reference TRBV7-8 and TRBJ2-1): GAGVSQSPRYKVAKRGQDVALRCDPISGHVSLFWYQQALGQGPEFLTYFQNEAQLDKSGLPSDRFFAERPEGSVSTLKIQRTQQEDSAVYLCASSPTLAGGRDNEQFFGPGTRLTVL.

V and J are TRBV2 and TRBJ2-5; unclear D gene. The length of the CDR3 is 13 residues. Looked up from germline, CDR1 is SNHLY and CDR2 is FYNNEI. The V end lost 1 base, the J end lost 5 bases, and 8 bases lay between the germline ends. The CDR3 is CASSEESGETQYF. The CDR3 DNA reads TGTGCCAGCAGTGAAGAGTCTGGGGAGACCCAGTACTTC.

The J gene is TRBJ2-3, the V gene TRBV5-1, with D possibly being TRBD1 or TRBD2 (5 bases each). This CDR3 is 15 amino acids long. Germline-derived CDR1 and CDR2 are SGHRS and YFSETQ. With 0 bases removed from V and 2 bases from J, the gap between germline ends came to 10 bases. The CDR3 protein is CASSLAPGTTDTQYF. For the CDR3, the DNA is TGCGCCAGCAGCTTGGCCCCCGGGACCACAGATACGCAGTATTTT. Full variable domain (missing parts from reference TRBV5-1 and TRBJ2-3): KAGVTQTPRYLIKTRGQQVTLSCSPISGHRSVSWYQQTPGQGLQFLFEYFSETQRNKGNFPGRFSGRQFSNSRSEMNVSTLELGDSALYLCASSLAPGTTDTQYFGPGTRLTVL.

This chain uses TRBV20-1 with TRBJ1-2; 9 nucleotides align to TRBD1. The CDR3 contains 12 residues. The junction had 2 bases not matched to a gene; V was cut back by 2 bases and J by 7 bases. The germline V gene has CDR1 DFQATT and CDR2 SNEGSKA (reference sequence). In DNA, the CDR3 is TGCAGTGCTAGAAACAGGGGGCTTGGCTACACCTTC. It yields the protein CSARNRGLGYTF.

This chain links TRBV6-5 with TRBJ2-7; TRBD1 is a possible D gene (5 bases). V lost 6 bases and J 0 bases, leaving 15 bases between the germline ends. The CDR3 runs to 15 residues. Germline V gives CDR1 MNHEY, CDR2 SVGAGI. CDR3 region: CASRRGRDLSYEQYF. In DNA, the CDR3 is TGTGCCAGCAGAAGGGGCAGAGACCTCTCCTACGAGCAGTACTTC.

The chain is built from TRBV7-2 and TRBJ2-1; 10 nucleotides line up with TRBD2. With 6 bases clipped from V and 6 bases from J, the junction kept 11 bases outside the gene matches. The germline CDR1 and CDR2 sequences are SGHTA and FQGNSA. CDR3 length equals 16 residues. The CDR3 bases are TGTGCCAGCAGTTGGGCCGGAGCGGGAGGGGGCAATGAGCAGTTCTTC. This gives the protein CASSWAGAGGGNEQFF.

The rearrangement links TRBV28 to TRBJ2-1, with TRBD1 identical over 9 bases. There are 16 residues in the CDR3. Germline V lookup: CDR1 MDHEN, CDR2 SYDVKM. V was pared by 2 bases and J by 6 bases, with 8 bases of the junction left unmatched. CDR3 in DNA: TGTGCCAGCAGTTTACTAGGACAGGGGAATCGCAATGAGCAGTTCTTC. Amino acids: CASSLLGQGNRNEQFF.

The V gene is TRBV9, the J gene TRBJ2-5; TRBD2 is a possible D gene (6 bases). Germline CDR1 is SGDLS and CDR2 is YYNGEE. This CDR3 is 15 amino acids long. The V and J ends lost 3 bases and 1 base respectively, with 13 bases between them. The CDR3 DNA is TGTGCCAGCAGCGGCATGGGGGGAACCCAAGAGACCCAGTACTTC. Amino acids: CASSGMGGTQETQYF.

Only one count was recorded for this clonotype. The chain couples TRBV5-1 to TRBJ2-7; D may be TRBD1 (5 bases). Trimming shortened V by 1 base and J by 6 bases, and 11 bases separated the two germline ends. There are 13 residues in the CDR3. CDR1 and CDR2 (germline): SGHRS, YFSETQ. The CDR3 DNA reads TGCGCCAGCAGCTTGTTCCCAGGGTCCGAGCAGTACTTC. This codes for CASSLFPGSEQYF.

This rearrangement joins TRBV10-3 to TRBJ2-7; possibly TRBD1 for D (6 bases). This CDR3 comprises 12 residues. The germline V and J ends were trimmed by 8 bases and 6 bases, with 14 bases remaining between them. From germline, CDR1 is ENHRY and CDR2 SYGVKD. The CDR3 DNA reads TGTGCCATCGGAAGACAGGCGCCCGAGCAGTACTTC. It yields the protein CAIGRQAPEQYF.

This clonotype was detected a few times. In nucleotides, the CDR3 is TGTGCCAGCAGCTTGGGTACAGGGGGCACGGACTACGAGCAGTACTTC. Its translation: CASSLGTGGTDYEQYF. The V gene is TRBV5-6, the J gene TRBJ2-7; the match to TRBD1 covers 9 bases. Germline V gene data show CDR1 as SGHDT and CDR2 as YYEEEE. V was clipped by 0 bases and J by 3 bases; unmatched bases: 7. This CDR3 is 16 amino acids long.

The chain has TRBV3-1 and TRBJ2-1; 8 bases fit TRBD1. CDR3 size: 16 residues. Germline CDR1 reads LGHDT; CDR2 reads YNNKEL (reference sequence). V shed 5 bases and J 7 bases; nucleotides not matched to a gene: 13. This CDR3 reads CASSSRGTGPRNEQFF. The CDR3 nucleotides are TGTGCCAGCAGCTCCAGGGGGACAGGTCCCAGGAATGAGCAGTTCTTC.

The chain uses TRBV7-9 and TRBJ2-3; D tentatively fits TRBD1 or TRBD2 (5 bases each). V was cut by 5 bases and J by 0 bases, with 18 bases left in between. Germline V lookup: CDR1 SEHNR, CDR2 FQNEAQ (reference sequence). The CDR3 sequence is 17 residues long. CDR3 in DNA: TGTGCCAGCAGCAAGGGGTCGAGGGGAGCCAGCACAGATACGCAGTATTTT. Amino acids: CASSKGSRGASTDTQYF.

The chain couples TRBV12-3 or TRBV12-4 to TRBJ2-7; D is uncertain. Trimming pared 7 bases from V and 5 bases from J, leaving 15 bases between. The CDR3 consists of 13 residues. The CDR3: CASKFAGVNEQYF. The DNA for the CDR3 is TGTGCCAGCAAATTTGCTGGTGTTAACGAGCAGTACTTC.

The chain recombines TRBV19 with TRBJ2-5, with a tentative D call TRBD1 (6 bases). V lost 3 bases, J lost 4 bases, and 9 bases lay in between. CDR1 and CDR2 (germline): LNHDA, SQIVND (reference sequence). CDR3 length: 13 amino acids. CDR3 nucleotides: TGTGCCAGTAGTATCCAGGGGCTAGAGACCCAGTACTTC. It encodes CASSIQGLETQYF.

This chain connects TRBV7-3 to TRBJ2-4; 7 bases map to TRBD1. Germline-derived CDR1 and CDR2 are SGHTA and FQGTGA. After removal of 5 bases from V and 8 bases from J, the junction contained 9 bases not matched to a gene. CDR3 length equals 14 residues. CDR3 in DNA: TGTGCCAGCAGCCCTCAGGGGGTGGGGGACATTCAGTACTTC. This sequence encodes CASSPQGVGDIQYF.

The table lists this clonotype with a few counts. J is TRBJ2-5 and V is TRBV7-9; either TRBD1 or TRBD2 may supply D (5 bases each). From germline, CDR1 is SEHNR and CDR2 FQNEAQ (reference sequence). V was shortened by 5 bases and J by 1 base, with 8 bases between the two germline ends. The CDR3 is made up of 13 amino acids. This CDR3 reads CASSEGIQETQYF. In DNA form, the CDR3 reads TGTGCCAGCAGCGAGGGGATCCAAGAGACCCAGTACTTC.

The genes are TRBV9 and TRBJ2-6; 9 nucleotides line up with TRBD1. Germline V gene data show CDR1 as SGDLS and CDR2 as YYNGEE. V dropped 2 bases and J dropped 1; count of bases not matched to a gene: 13. This CDR3 has 20 amino acids. CDR3 sequence reads: CASSVNIGDRVFSGANVLTF. The DNA of the CDR3 is TGTGCCAGCAGCGTGAATATCGGGGACAGGGTCTTTTCTGGGGCCAACGTCCTGACTTTC.

The rearrangement joins TRBV27 to TRBJ2-2, with 8 bases lining up with TRBD1. CDR3 length: 15 amino acids. Germline V gives CDR1 MNHEY, CDR2 SMNVEV (reference sequence). With 2 bases clipped from V and 5 bases from J, the junction kept 4 bases outside the gene matches. The CDR3 coding sequence is TGTGCCAGCAGTTTACAGGGGGCGACGACCGGGGAGCTGTTTTTT. Translating gives CASSLQGATTGELFF.

The CDR3 region is CASSLVAAENTGELFF. For the CDR3, the DNA is TGTGCCAGCAGCTTAGTGGCGGCAGAGAACACCGGGGAGCTGTTTTTT. The chain couples TRBV11-1 to TRBJ2-2; D uncertain. The CDR3 is 16 residues long. V was clipped by 1 base and J by 1 base, with 10 bases between them. Germline values: CDR1 SGHAT, CDR2 FQDESV (reference sequence).

The rearrangement links TRBV5-1 to TRBJ1-3; D is unresolved. The length of the CDR3 is 15 residues. Germline loops: CDR1 SGHRS, CDR2 YFSETQ. Deletions cut 3 bases from V and 4 bases from J, with 14 bases between. CDR3 protein: CASSYSGAPGNTIYF. CDR3 nucleotides: TGCGCCAGCAGCTACTCCGGAGCCCCGGGAAACACCATATATTTT.

J is TRBJ2-7 and V is TRBV7-2, with D unclear. CDR1 and CDR2 (germline): SGHTA, FQGNSA. This CDR3 is 15 amino acids long. The V gene lost 2 bases and the J gene lost 2 bases, with 13 bases spanning the gap. As DNA, the CDR3 is TGTGCCAGCAGCTTATTGGGCCTTGCTACCTACGAGCAGTACTTC. This sequence encodes CASSLLGLATYEQYF.

This chain connects TRBV20-1 to TRBJ2-1; 9 bases are a match to TRBD2. CDR1 is DFQATT and CDR2 is SNEGSKA in the germline V gene (reference sequence). The CDR3 sequence is 16 residues long. The V and J ends lost 3 bases and 9 bases, in that order; junction bases with no gene match: 15. The CDR3 is CSASLGLAGNQAEQFF. The CDR3 nucleotides are TGCAGTGCTAGCTTGGGGCTAGCGGGAAACCAGGCTGAGCAGTTCTTC.